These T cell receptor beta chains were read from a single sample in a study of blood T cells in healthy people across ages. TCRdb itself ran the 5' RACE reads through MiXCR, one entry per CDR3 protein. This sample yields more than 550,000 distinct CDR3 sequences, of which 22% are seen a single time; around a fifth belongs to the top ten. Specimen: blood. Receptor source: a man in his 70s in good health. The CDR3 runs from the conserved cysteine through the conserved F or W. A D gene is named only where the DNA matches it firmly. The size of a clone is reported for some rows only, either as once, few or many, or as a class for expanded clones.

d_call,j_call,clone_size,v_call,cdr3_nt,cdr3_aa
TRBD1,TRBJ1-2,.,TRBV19,TGTGCCAGTAGTACCGAAGGACAGGGTCGTCATGGCTACACCTTC,CASSTEGQGRHGYTF
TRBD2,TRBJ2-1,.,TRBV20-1,TGCAGTGCTAGAGATATTCGGGGCGGGAGTAGATATAATGAGCAGTTCTTC,CSARDIRGGSRYNEQFF
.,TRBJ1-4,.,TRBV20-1,TGCAGTGCTCACAGGGTGGGGGAAAAACTGTTTTTT,CSAHRVGEKLFF
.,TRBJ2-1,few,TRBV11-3,TGTGCCAGCAGCTCAGATTGGCCCGGGTGGCAGTTCTTC,CASSSDWPGWQFF
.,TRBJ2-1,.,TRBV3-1,TGTGCCAGCAGCCAAGATCGGGCTAGTGTTGAGCAGTTCTTC,CASSQDRASVEQFF
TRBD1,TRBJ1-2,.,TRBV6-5,TGTGCCAGCAGTTACCACCGGGCGGACAGGGGAGGAGGCGATGGCTACACCTTC,CASSYHRADRGGGDGYTF
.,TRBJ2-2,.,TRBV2,TGTGCCAGCAGTGAAAGGGGTCAGGGAAACACCGGGGAGCTGTTTTTT,CASSERGQGNTGELFF
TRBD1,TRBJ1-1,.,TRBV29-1,TGCAGCGTTGGAGACAGGGGATCGAACACTGAAGCTTTCTTT,CSVGDRGSNTEAFF
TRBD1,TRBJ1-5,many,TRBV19,TGTGCCAGTAGTATCGACAGGGATCAGCCCCAGCATTTT,CASSIDRDQPQHF
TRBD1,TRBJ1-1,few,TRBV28,TGTGCCAGCGGACAGGGTCTTGGGTGGAACACTGAAGCTTTCTTT,CASGQGLGWNTEAFF
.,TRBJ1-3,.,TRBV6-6,TGTGCCAGCAGTTACAGGGCGCGCGGAAACACCATATATTTT,CASSYRARGNTIYF
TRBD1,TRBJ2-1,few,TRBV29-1,TGCAGCGTTGAACCGGGACAGGGGTACAATGAGCAGTTCTTC,CSVEPGQGYNEQFF
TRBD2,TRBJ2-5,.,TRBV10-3,TGTGCCATCCGAGGACTAGCGGGAGGGAAAGAGACCCAGTACTTC,CAIRGLAGGKETQYF
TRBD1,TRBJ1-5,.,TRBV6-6,TGTGCCAGCACCTTGGACAGGGATAAATTGGCCCAGCATTTT,CASTLDRDKLAQHF
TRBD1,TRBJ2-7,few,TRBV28,TGTGCCGTTTGGGGGACAGCAGCCTACGAGCAGTACTTC,CAVWGTAAYEQYF
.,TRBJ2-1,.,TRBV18,TGTGCCAGCTCACCTGGGCAGGCGAGCTCCTACAATGAGCAGTTCTTC,CASSPGQASSYNEQFF
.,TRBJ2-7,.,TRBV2,TGTGCCAGCAGCCCAGTCCTGACCTATTCCTCCTACGAGCAGTACTTC,CASSPVLTYSSYEQYF
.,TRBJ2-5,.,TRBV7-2,TGTGCCAGCAGCTCCGGACCGGGGCTCGGGGAGACCCAGTACTTC,CASSSGPGLGETQYF